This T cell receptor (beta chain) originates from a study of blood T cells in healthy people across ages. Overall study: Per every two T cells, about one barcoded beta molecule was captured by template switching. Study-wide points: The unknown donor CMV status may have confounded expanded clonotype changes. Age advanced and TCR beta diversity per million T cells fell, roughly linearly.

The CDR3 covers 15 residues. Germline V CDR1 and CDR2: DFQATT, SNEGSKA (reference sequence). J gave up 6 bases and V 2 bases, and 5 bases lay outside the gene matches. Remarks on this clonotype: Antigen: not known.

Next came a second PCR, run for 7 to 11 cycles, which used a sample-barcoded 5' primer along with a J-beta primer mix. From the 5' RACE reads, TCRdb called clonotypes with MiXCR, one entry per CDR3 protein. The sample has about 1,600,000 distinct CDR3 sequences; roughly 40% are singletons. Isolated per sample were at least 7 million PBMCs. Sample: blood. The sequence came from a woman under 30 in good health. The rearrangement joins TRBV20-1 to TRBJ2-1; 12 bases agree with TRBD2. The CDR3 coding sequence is TGCAGTGCTAGAACTCTAGCGGGGGGGCCCAATGAGCAGTTCTTC. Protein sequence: CSARTLAGGPNEQFF.